Shown below are 30 T cell receptor beta chains from a single sample sequenced in a study of T cell repertoires in cytomegalovirus infection. Each CDR3 protein gets one entry after TCRdb re-called the reads with MiXCR. The sample includes roughly 760,000 distinct CDR3 sequences, less than 40% seen only once; the top ten take under 3%. The specimen was PBMCs. The receptor source for this set is a human donor in good health (CMV status not recorded). Some clones in this sample may be carry-over from other donors' samples.

V and J are TRBV5-1 and TRBJ1-1, with a possible D match to TRBD1 (5 bases). The V gene lost 1 base and the J gene lost 7 bases, with 17 bases spanning the gap. This CDR3 is built from 15 residues. Germline assignment: CDR1 SGHRS and CDR2 YFSETQ. The CDR3 nucleotides are TGCGCCAGCAGCTTGAACCCCGGGGCCGCGGGTGAAGCTTTCTTT. This encodes CASSLNPGAAGEAFF.

The V and J genes are TRBV28 and TRBJ1-5, with D unresolved. Looked up from germline, CDR1 is MDHEN and CDR2 is SYDVKM. V lost 3 bases, J lost 4 bases, and 13 bases lay in between. The CDR3 is made up of 15 amino acids. DNA for the CDR3: TGTGCCAGCAGTTTCCGGGGAGGTAATAATCAGCCCCAGCATTTT. It translates to CASSFRGGNNQPQHF.

In its sample, this clonotype was seen many times. This sequence joins TRBV7-2 and TRBJ1-1; D is ambiguous. The CDR3 is 14 amino acids. Germline CDR1 reads SGHTA; CDR2 reads FQGNSA. V dropped 1 base and J dropped 8 bases, with 14 bases sitting between them. Written as DNA, the CDR3 is TGTGCCAGCAGCTTAGTACCCCCCAGCAGCGAAGCTTTCTTT. It yields the protein CASSLVPPSSEAFF.

The chain links TRBV19 to TRBJ1-6; 7 nucleotides agree with TRBD1. Germline assignment: CDR1 LNHDA and CDR2 SQIVND (reference sequence). The trim removed 5 bases at V and 9 bases at J, leaving 13 bases unmatched. There are 16 residues in the CDR3. In nucleotides, the CDR3 is TGTGCCAGTAGTTTTTGGGTCGGACAGGCCGTTTCACCCCTCCACTTT. It yields the protein CASSFWVGQAVSPLHF.

J is TRBJ1-5 and V is TRBV5-6; a possible D gene is TRBD1 (5 bases). Germline V lookup: CDR1 SGHDT, CDR2 YYEEEE. Deletions cut 4 bases from V and 5 bases from J, with 13 bases between. The CDR3 has 14 amino acids. DNA for the CDR3: TGTGCCAGCAGCGCGCGGGGGGTGGATCAGCCCCAGCATTTT. Translating gives CASSARGVDQPQHF.

For this clonotype: A read error may explain this, as a much larger clone is one base away. The chain employs TRBV7-2 and TRBJ1-6, with D possibly being TRBD1 (5 bases). The CDR3 runs 14 residues. From germline, CDR1 is SGHTA and CDR2 FQGNSA. The V end was cut by 1 base, the J end by 9 bases, with 10 bases between. The chain's CDR3 is CASSLEQGCSPLHF. DNA for the CDR3: TGTGCCAGCAGCTTAGAGCAGGGTTGTTCACCCCTCCACTTT. Full variable domain (rest looked up from reference TRBV7-2 and TRBJ1-6): GAGVSQSPSNKVTEKGKDVELRCDPISGHTALYWYRQSLGQGLEFLIYFQGNSAPDKSGLPSDRFSAERTGGSVSTLTIQRTQQEDSAVYLCASSLEQGCSPLHFGNGTRLTVT.

The chain recombines TRBV12-3 or TRBV12-4 with TRBJ1-5, with D perhaps TRBD1 (5 bases). This CDR3 comprises 14 residues. V dropped 10 bases and J dropped 7 bases, with 20 bases sitting between them. CDR3 nucleotide sequence: TGTGCCATCACTGACTTGGGGGGAGGGCAGCCCCAGCATTTT. This sequence encodes CAITDLGGGQPQHF.

V and J are TRBV7-9 and TRBJ2-7; D is ambiguous. The CDR3 is 12 residues long. V dropped 3 bases and J dropped 5 bases, with 8 bases sitting between them. CDR1 and CDR2 from the germline V gene are SEHNR and FQNEAQ (reference sequence). The CDR3 coding sequence is TGTGCCAGCAGCTTGAGAGCACACGAGCAGTACTTC. As protein: CASSLRAHEQYF.

The rearrangement joins TRBV27 to TRBJ1-1; tentatively, D is TRBD1 (6 bases). From germline, CDR1 is MNHEY and CDR2 SMNVEV (reference sequence). The CDR3 sequence is 13 residues long. CDR3 in amino acids: CAVKGTWNTEAFF. CDR3 bases: TGTGCTGTTAAAGGGACATGGAACACTGAAGCTTTCTTT.

The gene calls are TRBV2 and TRBJ2-3, with TRBD2 matching 10 bases. Germline CDR1 is SNHLY and CDR2 is FYNNEI. The CDR3 loop spans 15 amino acids. V shed 9 bases, J shed 2 bases, and the junction held 8 bases outside the gene matches. CDR3 amino acids: CARGGLAIFTDTQYF. DNA of the CDR3: TGTGCCAGGGGGGGACTAGCGATTTTCACAGATACGCAGTATTTT.

This clonotype was found a few times. The chain links TRBV7-2 to TRBJ2-7; 7 bases align to TRBD2. Per the germline V gene, CDR1 is SGHTA and CDR2 is FQGNSA. This CDR3 has 15 residues. The ends lost 4 bases at V and 3 bases at J; junction bases unmatched: 9. The CDR3 spells CASSSTAGPNYEQYF. CDR3 bases: TGTGCCAGCAGCTCCACAGCGGGACCCAACTACGAGCAGTACTTC.

This clonotype was counted many times. V and J are TRBV6-6 and TRBJ2-6, with D unclear. The CDR3 runs 19 residues. With 7 bases removed from V and 2 bases from J, the gap between germline ends came to 24 bases. The germline V gene encodes CDR1 MNHNY and CDR2 SVGAGI (reference sequence). For the CDR3, the DNA is TGTGCCAGCACCAGACAACCGGGCCTCGGGTTCGCTGGGGCCAACGTCCTGACTTTC. Residues: CASTRQPGLGFAGANVLTF.

The rearrangement uses TRBV29-1 and TRBJ2-3, with unresolved D. V was shortened by 4 bases and J by 2 bases, with 16 bases between the two germline ends. CDR3 length: 15 residues. Germline assignment: CDR1 SQVTM and CDR2 ANQGSEA. The CDR3: CSVVALLGYTDTQYF. The CDR3 DNA follows: TGCAGCGTTGTCGCCCTCCTGGGATACACAGATACGCAGTATTTT.

This clonotype showed up just a few times. The chain recombines TRBV28 with TRBJ1-2; D is ambiguous. The CDR3 extends over 17 amino acids. The V end was cut by 2 bases, the J end by 4 bases, with 20 bases between. Germline V gene data show CDR1 as MDHEN and CDR2 as SYDVKM. As DNA, the CDR3 is TGTGCCAGCAGTTTAACCGGACCGTTCGCGATAGGCTATGGCTACACCTTC. Its protein is CASSLTGPFAIGYGYTF.

V and J are TRBV28 and TRBJ2-3; 8 nucleotides align to TRBD2. The CDR3 length is 16 residues. After removal of 0 bases from V and 1 base from J, the junction contained 3 bases not matched to a gene. Germline assignment: CDR1 MDHEN and CDR2 SYDVKM. Here the CDR3 DNA reads TGTGCCAGCAGTTTATGGCGGGAGGAGGGCACAGATACGCAGTATTTT. This sequence encodes CASSLWREEGTDTQYF. Drawing the rest from reference TRBV28 and TRBJ2-3, the complete variable domain is DVKVTQSSRYLVKRTGEKVFLECVQDMDHENMFWYRQDPGLGLRLIYFSYDVKMKEKGDIPEGYSVSREKKERFSLILESASTNQTSMYLCASSLWREEGTDTQYFGPGTRLTVL.

Ten or more counts support this clonotype. The genes are TRBV5-1 and TRBJ2-7, with TRBD1 identical over 10 bases. This CDR3 has 15 amino acids. Germline V gene lookup returns CDR1 SGHRS and CDR2 YFSETQ. After removal of 0 bases from V and 5 bases from J, the junction contained 5 bases not matched to a gene. For the CDR3, the DNA is TGCGCCAGCAGCTTGGAGGGGACAGGGGTGGACGAGCAGTACTTC. Protein: CASSLEGTGVDEQYF. The full variable domain, in which reference TRBV5-1 and TRBJ2-7 provide the parts outside the CDR3, is KAGVTQTPRYLIKTRGQQVTLSCSPISGHRSVSWYQQTPGQGLQFLFEYFSETQRNKGNFPGRFSGRQFSNSRSEMNVSTLELGDSALYLCASSLEGTGVDEQYFGPGTRLTVT.

J is TRBJ2-1 and V is TRBV10-3, with 11 bases matching TRBD2. This CDR3 is built from 13 residues. CDR1 is ENHRY and CDR2 is SYGVKD in the germline V gene. The V gene end was trimmed by 5 bases and the J gene end by 9 bases; junction bases not matched to a gene: 3. The CDR3 sequence: CAISLAGGLEQFF. CDR3 DNA: TGTGCCATCAGTTTAGCGGGGGGGCTTGAGCAGTTCTTC.

This clonotype was found a few times. The chain has TRBV7-2 and TRBJ1-6; D call uncertain. Trimming pared 1 base from V and 3 bases from J, leaving 7 bases between. The germline V gene has CDR1 SGHTA and CDR2 FQGNSA. The CDR3 has 15 residues. CDR3 in amino acids: CASSLEALYNSPLHF. The CDR3 DNA reads as TGTGCCAGCAGCTTAGAGGCCCTCTATAATTCACCCCTCCACTTT.

V and J are TRBV7-9 and TRBJ1-1; unclear D gene. V was pared by 2 bases and J by 1 base, with 5 bases between. Germline assignment: CDR1 SEHNR and CDR2 FQNEAQ (reference sequence). The CDR3 loop spans 13 amino acids. CDR3 sequence (DNA): TGTGCCAGCAGCTTAATCCGGAACACTGAAGCTTTCTTT. Protein product: CASSLIRNTEAFF. Full variable domain (missing parts from reference TRBV7-9 and TRBJ1-1): DTGVSQNPRHKITKRGQNVTFRCDPISEHNRLYWYRQTLGQGPEFLTYFQNEAQLEKSRLLSDRFSAERPKGSFSTLEIQRTEQGDSAMYLCASSLIRNTEAFFGQGTRLTVV.

This clonotype appeared a few times. For the CDR3, the DNA is TGTGCCAGCAGCCCTATCGTCGGGGCGGAGACCCAGTACTTC. Its translation is CASSPIVGAETQYF. This chain connects TRBV7-6 to TRBJ2-5; either TRBD1 or TRBD2 may supply D (5 bases each). There are 14 residues in the CDR3. Trimming removed 5 bases from V and 5 bases from J, with 15 bases in between. Germline V lookup: CDR1 SGHVS, CDR2 FNYEAQ.

The sample holds a few counts of this clonotype. This sequence joins TRBV28 and TRBJ2-1; D is unclear. The germline V gene has CDR1 MDHEN and CDR2 SYDVKM. Trimming removed 5 bases at V and 8 bases at J, with 10 bases between. CDR3 length equals 12 residues. The CDR3 DNA reads as TGTGCCAGCAGTCCCTCCCGGTATGAGCAGTTCTTC. Amino acid sequence: CASSPSRYEQFF.

This clonotype was seen only a few times. As DNA, the CDR3 is TGTGCCACCACGAGGCAGGGTCCGGGCACCGGGGAGCTGTTTTTT. It translates to CATTRQGPGTGELFF. The chain links TRBV6-5 to TRBJ2-2, with D perhaps matching TRBD1 (5 bases). CDR1 and CDR2 from the germline V gene are MNHEY and SVGAGI. With 10 bases removed from V and 4 bases from J, the gap between germline ends came to 19 bases. CDR3 length: 15 residues.

This clonotype was detected only a few times. Here the CDR3 DNA reads TGTGCCAGCAGCGTAGGGGACCCCTACGAGCAGTACTTC. Its translation is CASSVGDPYEQYF. This chain links TRBV9 with TRBJ2-7, with D perhaps matching TRBD1 or TRBD2 (5 bases each). Per germline, CDR1 SGDLS and CDR2 YYNGEE. Trimming cost V 0 bases and J 2 bases, with 6 bases left between them. The CDR3 has 13 amino acids.

The chain recombines TRBV6-1 with TRBJ2-2; the D gene is possibly TRBD2 (5 bases). Germline V CDR1 and CDR2: MNHNS, SASEGT. V lost 4 bases, J lost 1 base, and 10 bases lay in between. CDR3 size: 15 residues. This CDR3 reads CASSAQAENTGELFF. CDR3 in DNA: TGTGCCAGCAGTGCTCAAGCGGAGAACACCGGGGAGCTGTTTTTT.

A word on this clonotype: The conserved final phenylalanine or tryptophan is absent from the CDR3, which likely points to a read error. J is TRBJ2-3 and V is TRBV7-2; TRBD2 agrees at 14 bases. Per germline, CDR1 SGHTA and CDR2 FQGNSA. Trimming at V came to 3 bases and at J to 6 bases, leaving 14 bases not matched to a gene. The CDR3 is 19 amino acids. This chain's CDR3 is CASSLNRLAGGTQEDTQYL. The CDR3, as DNA: TGTGCCAGCAGCTTGAACCGACTAGCGGGGGGGACACAGGAGGATACGCAGTATTTG.

This clonotype has a count of ten or more. The gene calls are TRBV28 and TRBJ1-2, with D perhaps matching TRBD1 (6 bases). The germline V gene encodes CDR1 MDHEN and CDR2 SYDVKM. The germline V and J ends were trimmed by 5 bases and 3 bases, with 7 bases remaining between them. The CDR3 spans 12 residues. The CDR3 DNA sequence: TGTGCCAGCAGTCCAGGGGACTATGGCTACACCTTC. Protein: CASSPGDYGYTF.

This chain uses TRBV29-1 with TRBJ2-6; D gene uncertain. CDR1 and CDR2 from the germline V gene are SQVTM and ANQGSEA. The CDR3 is made up of 13 amino acids. Trimming shortened V by 7 bases and J by 6 bases, and 13 bases separated the two germline ends. CDR3 DNA sequence: TGCAGCGCCGCACTGGGTGCGGCCAACGTCCTGACTTTC. Its translation: CSAALGAANVLTF.

This clonotype was detected only a few times. V gene TRBV7-3 combines with J gene TRBJ1-1; 7 nucleotides match TRBD1. The trim removed 6 bases at V and 8 bases at J, leaving 9 bases unmatched. The length of the CDR3 is 13 residues. Looked up from germline, CDR1 is SGHTA and CDR2 is FQGTGA. In DNA form, the CDR3 reads TGTGCCAGCAGATCAGAGACAGGGACGGAAGCTTTCTTT. Protein sequence: CASRSETGTEAFF.

The chain has TRBV3-1 and TRBJ2-3, with D possibly matching TRBD1 (6 bases). This CDR3 is 13 amino acids long. V lost 5 bases and J 11 bases, leaving 17 bases between the germline ends. Germline V gene data show CDR1 as LGHDT and CDR2 as YNNKEL (reference sequence). CDR3 sequence (DNA): TGTGCCAGCAGCGACCCAGGGACAAGGGTGCAGTATTTT. Its translation: CASSDPGTRVQYF.

The V and J genes are TRBV20-1 and TRBJ2-7; D is undetermined. Germline values: CDR1 DFQATT, CDR2 SNEGSKA (reference sequence). The CDR3 loop spans 12 amino acids. The V and J ends lost 2 bases and 1 base respectively, with 6 bases between them. The CDR3: CSARLGSYEQYF. Written as DNA, the CDR3 is TGCAGTGCTAGACTCGGTTCCTACGAGCAGTACTTC.